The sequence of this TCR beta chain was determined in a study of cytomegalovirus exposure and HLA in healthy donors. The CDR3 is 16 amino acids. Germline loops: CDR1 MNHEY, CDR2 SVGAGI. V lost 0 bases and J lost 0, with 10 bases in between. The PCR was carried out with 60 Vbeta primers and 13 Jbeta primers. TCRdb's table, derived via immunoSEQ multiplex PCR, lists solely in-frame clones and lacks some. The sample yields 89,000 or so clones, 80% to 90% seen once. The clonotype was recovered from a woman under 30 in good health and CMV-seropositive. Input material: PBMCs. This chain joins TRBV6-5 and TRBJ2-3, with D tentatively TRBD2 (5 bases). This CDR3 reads CASSYSISGSTDTQYF. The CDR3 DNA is TGTGCCAGCAGTTACTCGATATCGGGGAGCACAGATACGCAGTATTTT.